Listed below are T cell receptor beta chains from one sample, sequenced in a study of shared clonotypes between healthy human individuals. The data were produced by immunoSEQ multiplex PCR, yet TCRdb's version contains in-frame clones alone and is incomplete. In the table there are about 2.3 million clones, about nine tenths of which are singletons. Sequenced sample: naive CD4+ T cells from PBMCs. Receptor source: a man aged 18 to 30 in good health. Some clones in this sample may be carry-over from other donors' samples. CDR3s include the opening cysteine and the closing phenylalanine or tryptophan. The order of the fields is clone size, V gene, D gene, J gene, CDR3 DNA, CDR3 protein. D genes are given only for firm matches. Rows give clone size only sometimes, using once, few, many, or a class for an expanded clone.

>.|TRBV4-1|TRBD1|TRBJ2-7
TGCGCCAGCACACAGGGGACAGGGGGCTTCTGGGAGCAGTACTTC
CASTQGTGGFWEQYF
>.|TRBV5-5|.|TRBJ1-1
TGTGCCAGCAGCTTGTGGGGGAACACTGAAGCTTTCTTT
CASSLWGNTEAFF
>.|TRBV30|.|TRBJ1-3
TGTGCCTGGAGTGTAAACGGAAGAAACACCATATATTTT
CAWSVNGRNTIYF
>.|TRBV7-2|.|TRBJ2-5
TGTGCCAGCAGCTGGAATGGGGAGACCCAGTACTTC
CASSWNGETQYF
>.|TRBV5-6|TRBD1|TRBJ1-6
TGTGCCAGCAGCTTTGGGACAGGGAGCAATAATTCACCCCTCCACTTT
CASSFGTGSNNSPLHF
>.|TRBV29-1|TRBD1|TRBJ2-5
TGCAGCGCTGCTCTGGGCAGGGGGTTCCAAGAGACCCAGTACTTC
CSAALGRGFQETQYF
>.|TRBV5-5|.|TRBJ2-2
TGTGCCAGCAGCCAAAATTCCGGGACTCCGAACACCGGGGAGCTGTTTTTT
CASSQNSGTPNTGELFF
>.|TRBV9|TRBD1|TRBJ1-2
TGTGCCAGCAGCCAAACCCAGACAGGGGTCCTGTACACCTTC
CASSQTQTGVLYTF
>.|TRBV7-2|.|TRBJ2-7
TGTGCCAGCAGCTTAGGCGGTCCAGTTGGTTCCTACGAGCAGTACTTC
CASSLGGPVGSYEQYF
>.|TRBV30|.|TRBJ1-1
TGTGCCTGGAGTGAGGTTGAAGCTTTCTTT
CAWSEVEAFF
>.|TRBV28|.|TRBJ1-1
TGTGCCGGCCGGACGGACATGAACACTGAAGCTTTCTTT
CAGRTDMNTEAFF
>.|TRBV9|.|TRBJ2-5
TGTGCCAGCAGCCAGAACGTTGGCGGCCAAGAGACCCAGTACTTC
CASSQNVGGQETQYF
>.|TRBV30|.|TRBJ1-1
TGTGCCTGGAGCGAAAAACGGAGGGGGGCTGAAGCTTTCTTT
CAWSEKRRGAEAFF
>.|TRBV6-6|TRBD2|TRBJ2-1
TGTGCCAGCAAGCGCAGACTAGCGGGAGTGGATGAGCAGTTCTTC
CASKRRLAGVDEQFF
>.|TRBV28|TRBD2|TRBJ2-1
TGTGCCAGCAGTCTAGCGGGAGGGCCAAGGAATGAGCAGTTCTTC
CASSLAGGPRNEQFF
>.|TRBV9|TRBD1|TRBJ2-2
TGTGCCAGCAGCTTCCGAGGGACAGGGGTCACCGGGGAGCTGTTTTTT
CASSFRGTGVTGELFF
>.|TRBV5-1|TRBD1|TRBJ2-7
TGCGCCAGCAGCTTGGACAGGGCAGGGGGCGAGCAGTACTTC
CASSLDRAGGEQYF
>few|TRBV10-3|.|TRBJ1-2
TGTGCCATCAGTGATTCAGGGGCCTATGGCTACACCTTC
CAISDSGAYGYTF
>.|TRBV7-2|.|TRBJ1-2
TGTGCCAGCAGCCGAAGGGCGCAAGCGTACGGCTACACCTTC
CASSRRAQAYGYTF
>.|TRBV5-1|TRBD1|TRBJ1-4
TGCGCCAGCAGCTTAAAGGGGGCTGGTAATGAAAAACTGTTTTTT
CASSLKGAGNEKLFF
>.|TRBV4-1|.|TRBJ1-1
TGCGCCAGCAGCCAAGATGAGGTCCGGCAGGACACTGAAGCTTTCTTT
CASSQDEVRQDTEAFF
>.|TRBV21-1|.|TRBJ2-2
TGTGCCAGCAGCCCGCGGGCGAAAGGTCAGGGATTGAACACCGGGGAGCTGTTTTTT
CASSPRAKGQGLNTGELFF
>.|TRBV7-2|.|TRBJ2-3
TGTGCCAGCATCATAAGGTCAGGGGGGGATACGCAGTATTTT
CASIIRSGGDTQYF
>.|TRBV5-4|TRBD1|TRBJ1-1
TGTGCCAGCAGCATAGGGGGCGCTATGAACACTGAAGCTTTCTTT
CASSIGGAMNTEAFF
>once|TRBV19|.|TRBJ2-7
TGTGCCAGTAGTATTGTGGTAGCAGCGGACGAGCAGTACTTC
CASSIVVAADEQYF
>.|TRBV15|TRBD2|TRBJ2-3
TGTGCCACCAGCAGGAAGAGGGCCCTTAGCGGGAGGGAGAGCACAGATACGCAGTATTTT
CATSRKRALSGRESTDTQYF
>.|TRBV19|TRBD2|TRBJ2-7
TGTGCCAGTAGTATATGGACTAGCGGGAGGGCCTACGAGCAGTACTTC
CASSIWTSGRAYEQYF
>.|TRBV19|.|TRBJ2-2
TGTGCCAGTAGGAAGGGACGGAGGGTCGAAGTGGACGGGGAGCTGTTTTTT
CASRKGRRVEVDGELFF
>.|TRBV28|.|TRBJ1-4
TGTGCCAGCAGTTCCTACATGAAGTTGGATGAAAAACTGTTTTTT
CASSSYMKLDEKLFF
>.|TRBV7-2|TRBD2|TRBJ2-5
TGTGCCAGCAGCTTCGCGACGGGACTAGCGGGAGGGCCACGAGAGACCCAGTACTTC
CASSFATGLAGGPRETQYF
>.|TRBV28|TRBD1|TRBJ1-1
TGTGCCATCACCCCTTATCCGGGACAGGATGGGAACACTGAAGCTTTCTTT
CAITPYPGQDGNTEAFF
>.|TRBV28|.|TRBJ1-4
TGTGCCTCTGGGGGACCTAATGAAAAACTGTTTTTT
CASGGPNEKLFF
>.|TRBV2|TRBD1|TRBJ1-5
TGTGCCAGCAGTGGGGACAGGGGGCAACCCCAGCATTTT
CASSGDRGQPQHF
>.|TRBV28|.|TRBJ1-3
TGTGCCAGCACCATAATTGGGGATGGAAACACCATATATTTT
CASTIIGDGNTIYF
>once|TRBV5-1|.|TRBJ1-1
TGCGCCAGCAGCTCGGGGAGTGCGGGGGACACTGAAGCTTTCTTT
CASSSGSAGDTEAFF
>few|TRBV6-6|.|TRBJ1-5
TGTGCCACCACGCAGGGCGCTAATCAGCCCCAGCATTTT
CATTQGANQPQHF
>.|TRBV27|TRBD2|TRBJ2-2
TGTGCCAGCAGTTTCGCTAGCGGGAGGGCCGGGACCGGGGAGCTGTTTTTT
CASSFASGRAGTGELFF
>.|TRBV7-6|.|TRBJ2-1
TGTGCCAGCAGCCTACGGGAAGGCGCGAGCTCCTACAATGAGCAGTTCTTC
CASSLREGASSYNEQFF
>.|TRBV7-8|.|TRBJ2-1
TGTGCCAGCACCCCCGGGGGTAGCGGATACAATGAGCAGTTCTTC
CASTPGGSGYNEQFF
>.|TRBV18|TRBD1|TRBJ1-1
TGTGCCAGCTCGGAGGACAGGGGGAGTCAAGCTTTCTTT
CASSEDRGSQAFF
>.|TRBV5-1|TRBD2|TRBJ2-3
TGCGCCAGCAAAGGGACTAGCGGGAGAGGCGGCACAGATACGCAGTATTTT
CASKGTSGRGGTDTQYF
>.|TRBV7-3|TRBD2|TRBJ2-3
TGTGCCAGCAGCTTAGGGAAGCGGGAGGTGGCAGATACGCAGTATTTT
CASSLGKREVADTQYF
>.|TRBV5-8|.|TRBJ2-1
TGTGCCAGCAGCGTTCGCGGCAATGAGCAGTTCTTC
CASSVRGNEQFF
>.|TRBV5-4|.|TRBJ2-6
TGTGCCAGCAGCCCTGCTCCGCAGGGGAGTCGAGCTGGGGCCAACGTCCTGACTTTC
CASSPAPQGSRAGANVLTF